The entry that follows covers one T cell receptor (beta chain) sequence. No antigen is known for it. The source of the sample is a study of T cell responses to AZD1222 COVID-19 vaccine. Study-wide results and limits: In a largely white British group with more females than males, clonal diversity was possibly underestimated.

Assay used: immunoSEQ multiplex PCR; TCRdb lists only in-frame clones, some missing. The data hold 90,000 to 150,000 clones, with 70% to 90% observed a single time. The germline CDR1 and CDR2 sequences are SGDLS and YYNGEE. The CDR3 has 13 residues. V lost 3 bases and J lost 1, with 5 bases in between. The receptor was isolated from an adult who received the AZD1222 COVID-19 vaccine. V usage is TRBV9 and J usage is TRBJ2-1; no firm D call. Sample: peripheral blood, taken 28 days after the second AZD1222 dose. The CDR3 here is CASSDGSYNEQFF. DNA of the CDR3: TGTGCCAGCAGCGATGGTTCCTACAATGAGCAGTTCTTC.